Here is one TCR beta chain with its context. Its antigen is unknown. Profiling relied on immunoSEQ multiplex PCR, and the TCRdb table lists in-frame clones only, not all of them. This sample yields some 37,000 clones, of which about 88% are seen a single time; approximately 4.1% belongs to the top ten. The data stem from a study of OX40 agonist ivuxolimab in advanced cancers. Study background: Patients received intravenous ivuxolimab every 2 weeks at 0.01 to 10 mg/kg. A history of anti-PD-1, anti-PD-L1 or anti-CTLA-4 therapy was acceptable, and approximately 39% had some. Among those enrolled, mean age was 60 years (range roughly 23 to 79) and 82.7% were male.

V lost 5 bases and J 0 bases, leaving 8 bases between the germline ends. The CDR3 has 13 amino acids. The germline V gene has CDR1 SEHNR and CDR2 FQNEAQ (reference sequence). Points from the study as a whole: Clonal expansion by week 6 occurred in CD4+ and CD8+ blood T cells (at 0.1 to 3.0 mg/kg).

Sequences were derived from CD4+ or CD8+ T cells sorted from blood, sampled in a trial of the OX40 agonist ivuxolimab. The clonotype originates from an adult with an advanced solid tumor such as melanoma, head and neck, liver or kidney cancer. V is TRBV7-9 and J is TRBJ2-7; D is undetermined. CDR3 residues: CASSLGRSYEQYF. The CDR3 DNA follows: TGTGCCAGCAGCCTCGGACGCTCCTACGAGCAGTACTTC. Filled out from reference TRBV7-9 and TRBJ2-7, the complete variable domain reads DTGVSQNPRHKITKRGQNVTFRCDPISEHNRLYWYRQTLGQGPEFLTYFQNEAQLEKSRLLSDRFSAERPKGSFSTLEIQRTEQGDSAMYLCASSLGRSYEQYFGPGTRLTVT.